This TCR beta chain was found in a study of T cell responses to AZD1222 COVID-19 vaccine. Study-level information: Whether given at about 4 or about 12 weeks, second doses were pooled.

This table comes from immunoSEQ multiplex PCR, and its TCRdb copy is limited to in-frame clones, with some not included. Of tens of thousands of clones listed, more than 90% are singletons. Study outcomes and limitations: The donors showed a predominance of white British ancestry and of females, with possible underestimation of clonal diversity. Regions 160-218 and 743-854 held dominance among vaccine-associated CD4 TCRs, which spanned spike. With two AZD1222 doses given, Spike-specific TCR breadth and depth both rose.

The CDR3 has 11 amino acids. Germline V lookup: CDR1 SGHDN, CDR2 FVKESK. The germline V and J ends were trimmed by 3 bases and 3 bases, with 3 bases remaining between them. In the case of this clone: Its antigen is currently unknown.

The chain carries TRBV14 and TRBJ2-7; no definite D call. The sample in question was peripheral blood, obtained on day 0 of AZD1222 vaccination. The TCR comes from an adult in good health. DNA of the CDR3: TGTGCCAGCAGCCATTACTACGAGCAGTACTTC. Encoded protein: CASSHYYEQYF.